This TCR beta chain was sequenced for a study of Ad26.COV2.S vaccination and SARS-CoV-2 variants. This CDR3 region has 17 residues. Germline V CDR1 and CDR2: SGHTS, YDEGEE. The V gene end was trimmed by 4 bases and the J gene end by 0 bases; junction bases not matched to a gene: 10. TCRdb keeps only in-frame clones here, not all; method: immunoSEQ multiplex PCR. The data show just over 350,000 clones, around 90% seen once. V is TRBV5-8 and J is TRBJ1-5, with 7 bases aligning to TRBD1. Sequencing used peripheral blood, obtained after recovery from COVID-19. The TCR was taken from a human donor who had recovered from COVID-19. CDR3: CASSSGTAINSNQPQHF. CDR3 coding DNA: TGTGCCAGCAGCAGCGGGACAGCAATCAATAGCAATCAGCCCCAGCATTTT.